What follows is one TCR beta chain and its context. Its specificity is not known. The data originate from a study of T cells in localized non-small cell lung cancer. Whole-study results and caveats: The study found T cell clonality highest in uninvolved adjacent lung, above tumor.

Profiling relied on immunoSEQ multiplex PCR, and the TCRdb table lists in-frame clones only, not all of them. The repertoire holds tens of thousands of clones, about 88% seen once, with approximately 3.4% in the top ten. CDR1 is SGHRS, CDR2 YFSETQ, per germline. V lost 2 bases and J lost 4, with 8 bases in between. The CDR3 extends over 13 amino acids. Sequences were derived from peripheral blood, sampled before any cancer treatment. The chain employs TRBV5-1 and TRBJ2-3, with D hard to call. The sequence came from a man aged 18 to 49 with stage I lung adenocarcinoma. Here the CDR3 reads CASSLRRADTQYF. The CDR3 region has the DNA TGCGCCAGCAGCTTAAGGCGCGCAGATACGCAGTATTTT.